The 5 T cell receptor beta chains in this list originate from one sample, sequenced in a study of blood T cell repertoires in COVID-19. Generated by immunoSEQ multiplex PCR, the TCRdb table keeps only in-frame clones and is missing some. The data contain approximately 210,000 clones, around 82% of them singletons. Sequencing used PBMCs or T cells enriched from blood (not recorded which). The receptor set was obtained from a man aged 40-55 years who had recovered from COVID-19.

V and J are TRBV19 and TRBJ1-6, with 7 nucleotides matching TRBD1. V lost 6 bases to trimming and J lost 9 bases; unmatched junction nucleotides: 11. The CDR3 runs 15 residues. Germline V gene data show CDR1 as LNHDA and CDR2 as SQIVND (reference sequence). This chain's CDR3 is CASSVTGATGSPLHF. CDR3 sequence (DNA): TGTGCCAGTAGCGTTACAGGGGCGACGGGTTCACCCCTCCACTTT.

V gene TRBV6-2 or TRBV6-3 combines with J gene TRBJ2-7; TRBD2 agrees at 13 bases. The trim removed 6 bases at V and 2 bases at J, leaving 4 bases unmatched. This CDR3 is 15 amino acids long. Germline assignment: CDR1 MNHEY and CDR2 SVGEGT. The CDR3 nucleotides are TGTGCCAGCAGCTCGGGACTAGCGGGAACCTACGAGCAGTACTTC. It yields the protein CASSSGLAGTYEQYF.

The genes are TRBV19 and TRBJ1-3, with D possibly TRBD1 on 5 matching bases. The CDR3 sequence is 13 residues long. The germline V gene has CDR1 LNHDA and CDR2 SQIVND (reference sequence). Trimming pared 5 bases from V and 4 bases from J, leaving 9 bases between. CDR3 DNA sequence: TGTGCCAGTAGTGAACAGGCCGGAAACACCATATATTTT. This translates into CASSEQAGNTIYF.

The chain is built from TRBV27 and TRBJ2-5, with 10 bases that match TRBD2. CDR1 is MNHEY and CDR2 is SMNVEV in the germline V gene (reference sequence). With 8 bases clipped from V and 4 bases from J, the junction kept 7 bases outside the gene matches. This CDR3 has 14 amino acids. CDR3 region: CASGRSGRGETQYF. CDR3 DNA: TGTGCCAGCGGACGGAGCGGGAGGGGAGAGACCCAGTACTTC.

V and J are TRBV5-1 and TRBJ2-5; TRBD2 agrees at 8 bases. With 4 bases clipped from V and 1 base from J, the junction kept 6 bases outside the gene matches. Germline lookup yields CDR1 SGHRS and CDR2 YFSETQ. CDR3 length equals 15 residues. CDR3 residues: CASSASGSPQETQYF. For the CDR3, the DNA is TGCGCCAGCAGCGCGAGCGGGAGTCCCCAAGAGACCCAGTACTTC. Complete variable domain (other parts from reference TRBV5-1 and TRBJ2-5): KAGVTQTPRYLIKTRGQQVTLSCSPISGHRSVSWYQQTPGQGLQFLFEYFSETQRNKGNFPGRFSGRQFSNSRSEMNVSTLELGDSALYLCASSASGSPQETQYFGPGTRLLVL.